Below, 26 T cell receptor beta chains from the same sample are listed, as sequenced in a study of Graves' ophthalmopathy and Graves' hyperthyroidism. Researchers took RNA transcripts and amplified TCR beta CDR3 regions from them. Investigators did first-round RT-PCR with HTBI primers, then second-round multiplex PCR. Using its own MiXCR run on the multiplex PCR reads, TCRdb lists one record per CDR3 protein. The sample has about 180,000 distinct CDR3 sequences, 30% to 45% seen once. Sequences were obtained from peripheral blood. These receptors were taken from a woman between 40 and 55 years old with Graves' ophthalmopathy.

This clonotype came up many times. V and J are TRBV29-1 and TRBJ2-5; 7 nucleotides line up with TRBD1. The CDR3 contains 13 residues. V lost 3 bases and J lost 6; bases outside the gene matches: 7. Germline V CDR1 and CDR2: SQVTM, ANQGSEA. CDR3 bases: TGCAGCGTTGACAGGGACAGTATGAAGACCCAGTACTTC. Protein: CSVDRDSMKTQYF.

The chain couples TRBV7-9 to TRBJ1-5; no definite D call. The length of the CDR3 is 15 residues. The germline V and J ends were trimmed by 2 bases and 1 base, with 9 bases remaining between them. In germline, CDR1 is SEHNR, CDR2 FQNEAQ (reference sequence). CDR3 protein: CASSLFPPSNQPQHF. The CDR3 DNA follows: TGTGCCAGCAGCTTATTCCCACCAAGCAATCAGCCCCAGCATTTT.

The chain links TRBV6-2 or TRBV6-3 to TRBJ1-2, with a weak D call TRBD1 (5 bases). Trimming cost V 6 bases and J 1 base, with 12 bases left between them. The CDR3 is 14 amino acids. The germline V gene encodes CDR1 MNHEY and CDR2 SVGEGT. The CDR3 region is CASRIAGFNYGYTF. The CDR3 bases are TGTGCCAGCAGGATTGCAGGGTTTAACTATGGCTACACCTTC.

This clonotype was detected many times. The CDR3 spells CASSLSRRNSPLHF. CDR3 DNA: TGTGCCAGCAGTTTATCGCGCAGAAATTCACCCCTCCACTTT. V usage is TRBV28 and J usage is TRBJ1-6, with no clear D. CDR1 and CDR2 from the germline V gene are MDHEN and SYDVKM. Trimming took off 1 base at V and 7 bases at J, with 8 bases between the two ends. The length of the CDR3 is 14 residues.

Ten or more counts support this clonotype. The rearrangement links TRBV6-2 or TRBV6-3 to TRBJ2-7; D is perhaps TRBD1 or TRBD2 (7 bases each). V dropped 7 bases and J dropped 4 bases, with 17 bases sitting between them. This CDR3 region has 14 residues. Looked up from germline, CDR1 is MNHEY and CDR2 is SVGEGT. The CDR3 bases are TGTGCCAGCACTACAGGGGCCGGGAGGTACGAGCAGTACTTC. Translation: CASTTGAGRYEQYF.

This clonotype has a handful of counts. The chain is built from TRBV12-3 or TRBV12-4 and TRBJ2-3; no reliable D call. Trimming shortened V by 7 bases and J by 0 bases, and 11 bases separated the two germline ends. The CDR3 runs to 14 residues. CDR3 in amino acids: CASIPSFSTDTQYF. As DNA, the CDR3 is TGTGCCAGCATCCCAAGTTTTAGCACAGATACGCAGTATTTT.

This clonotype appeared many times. The CDR3 loop reads CASSDLGLAGDEQYF. The CDR3 DNA is TGTGCCAGCAGTGACCTGGGACTAGCGGGAGACGAGCAGTACTTC. This chain uses TRBV25-1 with TRBJ2-7; 14 bases are shared with TRBD2. The trim removed 3 bases at V and 5 bases at J, leaving 3 bases unmatched. This CDR3 spans 15 amino acids. Germline CDR1 reads MGHDK; CDR2 reads SYGVNS.

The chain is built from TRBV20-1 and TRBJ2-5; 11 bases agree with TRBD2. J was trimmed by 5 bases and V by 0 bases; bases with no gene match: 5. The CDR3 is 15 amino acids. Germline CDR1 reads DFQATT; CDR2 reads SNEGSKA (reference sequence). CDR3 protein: CSAREVAGGPETQYF. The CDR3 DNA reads TGCAGTGCTAGAGAGGTAGCGGGAGGGCCGGAGACCCAGTACTTC.

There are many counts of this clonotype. As DNA, the CDR3 is TGTGCCAGCACCCATGGGGGGGAGAACACTGAAGCTTTCTTT. It codes for CASTHGGENTEAFF. The chain is built from TRBV28 and TRBJ1-1; maybe TRBD1 (5 bases). Trimming shortened V by 7 bases and J by 1 base, and 13 bases separated the two germline ends. The CDR3 has 14 amino acids. Germline CDR1 is MDHEN and CDR2 is SYDVKM.

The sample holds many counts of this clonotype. This chain's CDR3 is CASSFEGEGYEQYF. For the CDR3, the DNA is TGTGCCAGCAGTTTTGAAGGGGAAGGATACGAGCAGTACTTC. The rearrangement links TRBV12-3 or TRBV12-4 to TRBJ2-7; D may be TRBD1 (5 bases). This CDR3 is built from 14 residues. The ends were cut back, 3 bases at V and 4 bases at J, with 13 bases in the middle.

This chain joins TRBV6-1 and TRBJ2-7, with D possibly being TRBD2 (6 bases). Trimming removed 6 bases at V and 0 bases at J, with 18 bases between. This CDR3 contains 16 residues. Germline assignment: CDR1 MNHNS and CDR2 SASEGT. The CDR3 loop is CASRGDWHDDSYEQYF. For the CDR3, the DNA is TGTGCCAGCAGGGGGGACTGGCACGACGACTCCTACGAGCAGTACTTC.

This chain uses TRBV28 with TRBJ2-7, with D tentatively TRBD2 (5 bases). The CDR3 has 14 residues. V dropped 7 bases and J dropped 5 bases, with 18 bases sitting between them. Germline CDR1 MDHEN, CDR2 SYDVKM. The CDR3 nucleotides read TGTGCCAGCACCCCCCGTGGAGGCAAAAACGAGCAGTACTTC. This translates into CASTPRGGKNEQYF.

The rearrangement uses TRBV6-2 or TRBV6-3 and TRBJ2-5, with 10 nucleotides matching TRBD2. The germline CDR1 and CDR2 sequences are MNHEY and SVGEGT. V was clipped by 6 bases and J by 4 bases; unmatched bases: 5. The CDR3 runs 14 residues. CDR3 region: CASSPGLAAETQYF. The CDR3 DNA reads TGTGCCAGCAGCCCCGGACTAGCGGCAGAGACCCAGTACTTC.

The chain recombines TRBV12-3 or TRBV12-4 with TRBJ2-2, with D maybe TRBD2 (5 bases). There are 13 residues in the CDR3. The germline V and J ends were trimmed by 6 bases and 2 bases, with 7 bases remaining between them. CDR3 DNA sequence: TGTGCCAGCAGCGACTATAACACCGGGGAGCTGTTTTTT. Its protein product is CASSDYNTGELFF.

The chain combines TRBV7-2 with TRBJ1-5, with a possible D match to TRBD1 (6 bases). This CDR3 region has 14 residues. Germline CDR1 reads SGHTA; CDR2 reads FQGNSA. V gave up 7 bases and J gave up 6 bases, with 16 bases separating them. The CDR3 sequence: CASNSQGQGQPQHF. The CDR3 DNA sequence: TGTGCCAGCAACTCACAGGGTCAGGGTCAGCCCCAGCATTTT.

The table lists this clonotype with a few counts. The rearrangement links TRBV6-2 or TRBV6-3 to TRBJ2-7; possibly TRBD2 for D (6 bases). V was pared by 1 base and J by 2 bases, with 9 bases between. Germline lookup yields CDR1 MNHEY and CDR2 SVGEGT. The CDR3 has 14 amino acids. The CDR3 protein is CASSYWAGPYEQYF. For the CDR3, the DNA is TGTGCCAGCAGTTACTGGGCGGGACCCTACGAGCAGTACTTC.

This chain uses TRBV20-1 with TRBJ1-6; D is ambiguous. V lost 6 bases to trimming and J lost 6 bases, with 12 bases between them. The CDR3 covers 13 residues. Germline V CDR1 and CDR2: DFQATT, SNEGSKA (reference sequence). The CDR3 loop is CSAAGPTNSPLHF. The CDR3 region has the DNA TGCAGTGCCGCCGGACCGACTAATTCACCCCTCCACTTT.

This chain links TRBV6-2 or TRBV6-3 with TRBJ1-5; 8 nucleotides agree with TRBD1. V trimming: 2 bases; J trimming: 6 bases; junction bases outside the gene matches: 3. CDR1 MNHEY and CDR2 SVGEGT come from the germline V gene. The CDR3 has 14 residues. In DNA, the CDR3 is TGTGCCAGCAGTTACCGGACAGGGTTTCAGCCCCAGCATTTT. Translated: CASSYRTGFQPQHF.

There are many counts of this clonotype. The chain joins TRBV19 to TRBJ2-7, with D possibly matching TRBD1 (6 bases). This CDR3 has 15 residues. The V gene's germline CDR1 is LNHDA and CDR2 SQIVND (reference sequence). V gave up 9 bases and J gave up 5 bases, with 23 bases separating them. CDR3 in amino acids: CASRREYRVRDEQYF. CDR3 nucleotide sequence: TGTGCCAGCAGGAGAGAATACAGGGTACGAGACGAGCAGTACTTC.

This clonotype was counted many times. CDR3 loop: CASSLKGSHGYTF. The CDR3, as DNA: TGTGCCAGCAGTTTAAAGGGCAGTCATGGCTACACCTTC. The rearrangement uses TRBV12-3 or TRBV12-4 and TRBJ1-2, with D unclear. With 2 bases removed from V and 6 bases from J, the gap between germline ends came to 10 bases. CDR3 length: 13 amino acids.

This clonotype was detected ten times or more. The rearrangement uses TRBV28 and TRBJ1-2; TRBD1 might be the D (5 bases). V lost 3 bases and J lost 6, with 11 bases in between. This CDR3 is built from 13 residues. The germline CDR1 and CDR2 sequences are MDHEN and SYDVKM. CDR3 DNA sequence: TGTGCCAGCAGTTTGGGGGGGTCCGATGGCTACACCTTC. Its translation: CASSLGGSDGYTF.

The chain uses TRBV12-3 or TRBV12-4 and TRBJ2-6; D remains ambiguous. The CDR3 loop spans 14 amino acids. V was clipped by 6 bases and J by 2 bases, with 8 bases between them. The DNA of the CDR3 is TGTGCCAGCAGATTGACCCCTGGGGCCAACGTCCTGACTTTC. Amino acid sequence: CASRLTPGANVLTF.

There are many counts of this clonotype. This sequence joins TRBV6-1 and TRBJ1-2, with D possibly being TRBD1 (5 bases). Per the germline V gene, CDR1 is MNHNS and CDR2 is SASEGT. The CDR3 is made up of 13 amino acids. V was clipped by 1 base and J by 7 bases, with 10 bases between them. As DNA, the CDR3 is TGTGCCAGCAGTGAAGGAGAGGGGACTGGCTACACCTTC. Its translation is CASSEGEGTGYTF.

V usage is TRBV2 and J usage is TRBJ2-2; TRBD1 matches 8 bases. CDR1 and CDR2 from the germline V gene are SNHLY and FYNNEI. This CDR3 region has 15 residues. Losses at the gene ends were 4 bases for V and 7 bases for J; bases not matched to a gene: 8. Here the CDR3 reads CASSVQGAINGELFF. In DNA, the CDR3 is TGTGCCAGCAGTGTTCAGGGGGCTATTAACGGGGAGCTGTTTTTT. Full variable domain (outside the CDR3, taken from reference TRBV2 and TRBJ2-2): EPEVTQTPSHQVTQMGQEVILRCVPISNHLYFYWYRQILGQKVEFLVSFYNNEISEKSEIFDDQFSVERPDGSNFTLKIRSTKLEDSAMYFCASSVQGAINGELFFGEGSRLTVL.

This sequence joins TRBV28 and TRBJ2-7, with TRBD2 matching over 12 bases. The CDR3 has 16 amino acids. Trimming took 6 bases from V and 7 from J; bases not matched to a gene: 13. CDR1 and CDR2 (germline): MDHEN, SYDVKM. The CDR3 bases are TGTGCCAGCAGAGCAAGCACGGGACTAGCGGGTGGTGAGCAGTACTTC. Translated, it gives CASRASTGLAGGEQYF.

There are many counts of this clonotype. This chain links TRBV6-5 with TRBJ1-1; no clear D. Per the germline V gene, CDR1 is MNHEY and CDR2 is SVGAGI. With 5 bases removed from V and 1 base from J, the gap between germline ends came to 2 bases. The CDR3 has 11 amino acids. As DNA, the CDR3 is TGTGCCAGCAGTACGAACACTGAAGCTTTCTTT. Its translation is CASSTNTEAFF.